Following are 29 T cell receptor beta chains from one sample sequenced in a study of cytomegalovirus exposure and HLA in healthy donors (dated by TCRdb to 2015 to 2018). The library was prepared using the immunoSEQ multiplex PCR assay. The multiplex PCR relied on a mix of 60 forward primers for TCR Vbeta segments and 13 reverse primers for TCR Jbeta segments. TCRdb carries this immuneACCESS record with in-frame sequences only. Its versions omit some clonotypes, under half of them owing to an unresolved V gene in the studies checked, with the rest unexplained. Within this sample are about 120,000 clones, with 75% to 85% of them counted one time only. The ten biggest clones cover 1.5% to 2% of the sample. The sequenced material came from PBMCs. The receptors shown here come from a man aged 40-55 years in good health and CMV-seronegative.

This chain joins TRBV4-3 and TRBJ2-1, with TRBD2 identical over 13 bases. CDR3 length equals 15 residues. From germline, CDR1 is LGHNA and CDR2 YSLEER. The junction had 3 bases not matched to a gene; V was cut back by 1 base and J by 9 bases. The CDR3: CASSQGLAGGGEQFF. The CDR3 DNA follows: TGCGCCAGCAGCCAAGGACTAGCGGGGGGAGGTGAGCAGTTCTTC.

V gene TRBV6-5 combines with J gene TRBJ1-4; 7 nucleotides agree with TRBD1. CDR1 and CDR2 (germline): MNHEY, SVGAGI. V dropped 4 bases and J dropped 8; count of bases not matched to a gene: 7. The CDR3 is 14 residues long. Here the CDR3 reads CASSSTGVWEKLFF. CDR3 nucleotide sequence: TGTGCCAGCAGTTCCACAGGGGTATGGGAAAAACTGTTTTTT.

Only one count was recorded for this clone. The chain combines TRBV5-1 with TRBJ2-7; D is unclear. This CDR3 comprises 13 residues. Germline CDR1 and CDR2: SGHRS and YFSETQ. Between the trimmed V and J ends, which lost 0 bases and 4 bases, there was a span of 8 bases. CDR3 loop: CASSLESVYEQYF. The DNA of the CDR3 is TGCGCCAGCAGCTTGGAAAGCGTGTACGAGCAGTACTTC.

The chain couples TRBV7-9 to TRBJ2-2; tentatively, D is TRBD2 (5 bases). This CDR3 is 14 amino acids long. Germline V gene sequence: CDR1 SEHNR, CDR2 FQNEAQ (reference sequence). CDR3 DNA: TGTGGTGGGCTGAGGGATAGCGACACCGGGGAGCTGTTTTTT. This translates into CGGLRDSDTGELFF.

The chain joins TRBV18 to TRBJ1-1; D is unclear. Germline loops: CDR1 KGHSH, CDR2 LQKENI. The V end lost 2 bases, the J end lost 4 bases, and 11 bases lay between the germline ends. The CDR3 length is 14 residues. The CDR3 protein is CASSPGSGGTEAFF. In nucleotides, the CDR3 is TGTGCCAGCTCACCAGGGAGCGGAGGCACTGAAGCTTTCTTT.

The V gene is TRBV7-8, the J gene TRBJ2-7; 9 bases line up with TRBD2. The CDR3 totals 15 residues. The germline V gene has CDR1 SGHVS and CDR2 FQNEAQ. The trim removed 1 base at V and 3 bases at J, leaving 4 bases unmatched. The DNA of the CDR3 is TGTGCCAGCAGCTTAGTTGTAGCGGGGGTCTACGAGCAGTACTTC. Its translation is CASSLVVAGVYEQYF. Full variable domain (outside the CDR3, taken from reference TRBV7-8 and TRBJ2-7): GAGVSQSPRYKVAKRGQDVALRCDPISGHVSLFWYQQALGQGPEFLTYFQNEAQLDKSGLPSDRFFAERPEGSVSTLKIQRTQQEDSAVYLCASSLVVAGVYEQYFGPGTRLTVT.

V gene TRBV28 combines with J gene TRBJ2-5, with D possibly TRBD2 on 6 matching bases. Trimming removed 4 bases from V and 6 bases from J, with 15 bases in between. The CDR3 length is 14 residues. The V gene's germline CDR1 is MDHEN and CDR2 SYDVKM. CDR3: CASSSGGTTQTQYF. CDR3 DNA sequence: TGTGCCAGCAGTTCTGGCGGGACCACGCAGACCCAGTACTTC.

This clone was counted ten times or more. This chain joins TRBV4-3 and TRBJ2-7, with D perhaps TRBD2 (5 bases). The CDR3 length is 16 residues. V was pared by 1 base and J by 0 bases, with 13 bases between. Per germline, CDR1 LGHNA and CDR2 YSLEER. The CDR3 loop reads CASSQAAAGSSYEQYF. CDR3 coding DNA: TGCGCCAGCAGCCAAGCGGCAGCTGGGAGCTCCTACGAGCAGTACTTC.

This clone has only a few counts. This chain links TRBV2 with TRBJ1-1, with a possible D match to TRBD1 (6 bases). The germline CDR1 and CDR2 sequences are SNHLY and FYNNEI. This CDR3 region has 15 residues. V lost 2 bases to trimming and J lost 5 bases, with 15 bases between them. The CDR3 spells CASSEQGPVVTEAFF. For the CDR3, the DNA is TGTGCCAGCAGTGAACAGGGGCCGGTAGTTACTGAAGCTTTCTTT.

The V call is TRBV18, the J call TRBJ1-5, with 11 bases matching TRBD1. Trimming at V came to 10 bases and at J to 2 bases, leaving 7 bases not matched to a gene. The length of the CDR3 is 15 residues. Germline loops: CDR1 KGHSH, CDR2 LQKENI. The CDR3 is CATRLGQGGNQPQHF. CDR3 nucleotide sequence: TGTGCCACGAGGCTGGGACAGGGGGGCAATCAGCCCCAGCATTTT.

The J gene is TRBJ2-2, the V gene TRBV30; 9 nucleotides match TRBD1. The trim removed 7 bases at V and 3 bases at J, leaving 6 bases unmatched. Germline-derived CDR1 and CDR2 are GTSNPN and SVGIG (reference sequence). CDR3 length equals 14 residues. The CDR3 DNA reads as TGTGCCTCACCGGGACAGGGATACACCGGGGAGCTGTTTTTT. Residues: CASPGQGYTGELFF.

The gene calls are TRBV4-3 and TRBJ1-1; TRBD1 might be the D (5 bases). Germline assignment: CDR1 LGHNA and CDR2 YSLEER. Trimming pared 0 bases from V and 1 base from J, leaving 12 bases between. The CDR3 is made up of 16 amino acids. CDR3 sequence reads: CASSQDDQGWNTEAFF. Written as DNA, the CDR3 is TGCGCCAGCAGCCAAGATGACCAGGGCTGGAACACTGAAGCTTTCTTT.

The chain combines TRBV7-6 with TRBJ2-1; 9 bases line up with TRBD2. After removal of 5 bases from V and 0 bases from J, the junction contained 2 bases not matched to a gene. The CDR3 contains 15 residues. The germline gives CDR1 SGHVS, CDR2 FNYEAQ. In nucleotides, the CDR3 is TGTGCCAGCAGCAAGCGGGAGGTCTCCTACAATGAGCAGTTCTTC. This encodes CASSKREVSYNEQFF.

The rearrangement uses TRBV30 and TRBJ2-3; 11 bases match TRBD2. CDR1 is GTSNPN, CDR2 SVGIG, per germline (reference sequence). J lost 0 bases, V lost 0 bases, and 2 bases had no gene match. The CDR3 sequence is 16 residues long. The CDR3 bases are TGTGCCTGGAGTGTACTAGCGGGAGCAAGCACAGATACGCAGTATTTT. Residues: CAWSVLAGASTDTQYF.

The rearrangement links TRBV5-1 to TRBJ2-1; 10 bases are shared with TRBD2. Per germline, CDR1 SGHRS and CDR2 YFSETQ. After removal of 1 base from V and 1 base from J, the junction contained 8 bases not matched to a gene. The CDR3 has 18 amino acids. CDR3 protein: CASSLRLAGVGSYNEQFF. In nucleotides, the CDR3 is TGCGCCAGCAGCTTGCGGCTAGCGGGAGTAGGGTCCTACAATGAGCAGTTCTTC.

The V call is TRBV11-2, the J call TRBJ2-2; 7 bases agree with TRBD1. The CDR3 is 16 amino acids. Germline-derived CDR1 and CDR2 are SGHAT and FQNNGV. V dropped 5 bases and J dropped 6; count of bases not matched to a gene: 12. CDR3 protein: CASSIHRGTIPGELFF. The DNA for the CDR3 is TGTGCCAGCAGCATTCACAGGGGAACTATCCCCGGGGAGCTGTTTTTT. Based on the CDR3 plus reference TRBV11-2 and TRBJ2-2, the full variable domain is EAGVAQSPRYKIIEKRQSVAFWCNPISGHATLYWYQQILGQGPKLLIQFQNNGVVDDSQLPKDRFSAERLKGVDSTLKIQPAKLEDSAVYLCASSIHRGTIPGELFFGEGSRLTVL.

This rearrangement joins TRBV28 to TRBJ1-1, with D tentatively TRBD1 (5 bases). CDR1 MDHEN and CDR2 SYDVKM come from the germline V gene. This CDR3 has 12 residues. V lost 5 bases and J lost 3, with 7 bases in between. The CDR3 DNA is TGTGCCAGCAGTCTGACAGACACTGAAGCTTTCTTT. As protein: CASSLTDTEAFF.

The rearrangement uses TRBV7-2 and TRBJ2-5; 11 bases are shared with TRBD2. This CDR3 comprises 19 residues. With V trimmed by 3 bases and J by 1 base, 13 bases remained unmatched. Germline loops: CDR1 SGHTA, CDR2 FQGNSA. The CDR3 loop reads CASSFPLSGRETTQETQYF. The CDR3 DNA is TGTGCCAGCAGCTTCCCCCTTAGCGGGAGGGAAACTACCCAAGAGACCCAGTACTTC.

V gene TRBV5-8 combines with J gene TRBJ1-1; a possible D gene is TRBD1 (6 bases). This CDR3 contains 13 residues. The germline V and J ends were trimmed by 5 bases and 3 bases, with 11 bases remaining between them. The V gene's germline CDR1 is SGHTS and CDR2 YDEGEE. The CDR3 protein is CASSSRGYTEAFF. The CDR3 bases are TGTGCCAGCAGTTCTAGGGGGTACACTGAAGCTTTCTTT.

The rearrangement joins TRBV18 to TRBJ1-2; the D gene is possibly TRBD1 (5 bases). The ends were cut back, 8 bases at V and 6 bases at J, with 16 bases in the middle. Germline V gives CDR1 KGHSH, CDR2 LQKENI. This CDR3 has 13 amino acids. CDR3 region: CASTPREGHGYTF. CDR3 in DNA: TGTGCCAGCACCCCCAGGGAGGGTCATGGCTACACCTTC.

This chain joins TRBV7-2 and TRBJ2-2, with D tentatively TRBD2 (5 bases). Germline CDR1 SGHTA, CDR2 FQGNSA. The CDR3 covers 16 residues. V lost 1 base to trimming and J lost 4 bases, with 13 bases between them. The CDR3 loop is CASSLVSGYGTGELFF. Here the CDR3 DNA reads TGTGCCAGCAGCTTAGTTTCGGGGTATGGCACCGGGGAGCTGTTTTTT.

The V and J genes are TRBV6-5 and TRBJ1-1; a weak D match, TRBD1 (5 bases). The CDR3 is 14 residues long. Trimming removed 0 bases from V and 5 bases from J, with 10 bases in between. Germline-derived CDR1 and CDR2 are MNHEY and SVGAGI. The CDR3 DNA reads TGTGCCAGCAGTTACTCCCAAGGGGTGACTGAAGCTTTCTTT. Translated: CASSYSQGVTEAFF.

This CDR3 reads CASSIVGYEQYF. In nucleotides, the CDR3 is TGTGCCAGTAGTATAGTCGGCTACGAGCAGTACTTC. The V gene is TRBV19, the J gene TRBJ2-7; D unclear. V was cut by 1 base and J by 3 bases, with 4 bases left in between. The CDR3 has 12 amino acids. Germline CDR1 reads LNHDA; CDR2 reads SQIVND (reference sequence).

This sequence joins TRBV7-8 and TRBJ2-7; D may be TRBD2 (5 bases). Trimming took off 1 base at V and 0 bases at J, with 13 bases between the two ends. CDR1 is SGHVS, CDR2 FQNEAQ, per germline. The CDR3 totals 16 residues. In nucleotides, the CDR3 is TGTGCCAGCAGCTTAGACTCCAGCGGAATCTCCTACGAGCAGTACTTC. This codes for CASSLDSSGISYEQYF.

The V call is TRBV10-1, the J call TRBJ2-3, with 7 bases fitting TRBD1. The length of the CDR3 is 14 residues. The V and J ends lost 2 bases and 1 base, in that order; junction bases with no gene match: 0. Germline assignment: CDR1 WNHNN and CDR2 SYGVQD (reference sequence). The CDR3 nucleotides are TGCGCCAGCAGTGAGGGACAGGGCACAGATACGCAGTATTTT. Protein: CASSEGQGTDTQYF.

The chain couples TRBV6-4 to TRBJ1-1; weak D call: TRBD1 (6 bases). V was pared by 4 bases and J by 7 bases, with 13 bases between. The CDR3 totals 13 residues. Germline CDR1 MRHNA, CDR2 SNTAGT. As DNA, the CDR3 is TGTGCCAGCAGTGTTTCCGAGGGGGATGAAGCTTTCTTT. As protein: CASSVSEGDEAFF.

The rearrangement uses TRBV6-1 and TRBJ2-7, with D perhaps matching TRBD2 (6 bases). The CDR3 sequence is 15 residues long. Trimming took 4 bases from V and 0 from J, leaving 13 bases between them. Germline loops: CDR1 MNHNS, CDR2 SASEGT. The CDR3 sequence: CASSATSMLSYEQYF. In DNA, the CDR3 is TGTGCCAGCAGTGCAACTAGCATGCTCTCCTACGAGCAGTACTTC.

The J gene is TRBJ1-1, the V gene TRBV19; TRBD1 might be the D (5 bases). The CDR3 is made up of 15 amino acids. Germline-derived CDR1 and CDR2 are LNHDA and SQIVND (reference sequence). Trimming cost V 4 bases and J 1 base, with 13 bases left between them. CDR3 bases: TGTGCCAGTAGTACGCTAGACAGACAGAACACTGAAGCTTTCTTT. Translation gives CASSTLDRQNTEAFF.

This rearrangement joins TRBV4-3 to TRBJ2-3, with 7 bases aligning to TRBD2. The germline gives CDR1 LGHNA, CDR2 YSLEER. CDR3 length equals 15 residues. Unmatched junction bases numbered 7, after V lost 0 bases and J lost 7 bases. The CDR3 spells CASSQEGGTVNTQYF. In nucleotides, the CDR3 is TGCGCCAGCAGCCAAGAGGGAGGGACGGTTAATACGCAGTATTTT.